Sequencing of this TCR beta chain was carried out in a study of metastatic and nonmetastatic thyroid tumors (dated by TCRdb to about 2020). For the wider study: Repertoires were compared across peripheral blood and tumor or nodule tissue samples from malignant and benign thyroid patients.

Before undergoing thyroid surgery, none of the patients had been given any kind of treatment. Using T-cell receptor beta sequencing, the study looked back at clinical samples from patients collected from the early 2010s to the late 2010s. This clone was seen only a few times. Its antigen target is currently unknown. No clone much larger than this one lies a single base away; base qualities are absent. Results and caveats for the whole study, not just this receptor: In both blood and tumor samples, TCR beta diversity was reported to be significantly higher in malignant tumors than in benign nodules.

Library generation was performed with PCR. Sequencing took place on an Illumina HiSeq 4000. High-throughput sequencing was used to profile the CDR3 region of the TCR beta-chain in every patient. As for the original processing: A classifier to discriminate distant-metastatic papillary thyroid cancer patients was built from CDR3 differences across clinicopathological groups. The Shannon index was used to assess repertoire diversity, and the Morisita-Horn index was used to assess tumor-blood repertoire similarity. TCRdb took the public reads, trimmed them with fastp at Q25, ran MiXCR for clone calling and kept in-frame beta chains. For this entry, the V and J calls and clone size follow TCRdb and not the study's own pipeline. For this sample the table gives roughly 16,000 clones, of which around 20% were detected only once. About 13% of the sample lies in the top ten. Material for sequencing was blood. The sequence was obtained from a female donor with papillary thyroid cancer or a benign thyroid nodule (not recorded which). Some clones in this sample may be carry-over from other donors' samples.

The CDR3: CASSGQGTNTF. The DNA sequence follows: TGTGCCAGCAGTGGACAGGGTACGAACACCTTC. The chain links TRBV6-2 or TRBV6-3 with TRBJ1-2, with TRBD1 identical over 8 junction bases. CDR1 and CDR2, looked up from the germline V gene, are MNHEY and SVGEGT. Compared with germline, V lacks 5 bases and J lacks 12 bases; bases without a gene match: 5. Its CDR3 holds 11 amino acids, cysteine through phenylalanine. Just the 33-base CDR3 DNA is kept, in frame starting at base 1.